These 19 T cell receptor beta chains were sequenced from one sample in a study of blood T cell repertoires in COVID-19. The method was immunoSEQ multiplex PCR; TCRdb's version includes in-frame clones alone and lacks a portion of them. The data contain 210,000 or so clones, around 90% of them seen just once; the ten biggest clones take up 6.7%. The sample taken for sequencing was peripheral blood. The receptor set was obtained from a middle-aged man with acute or convalescent COVID-19.

The chain uses TRBV2 and TRBJ2-3, with a weak D call TRBD2 (6 bases). V was pared by 4 bases and J by 0 bases, with 17 bases between. The V gene's germline CDR1 is SNHLY and CDR2 FYNNEI. The CDR3 runs 17 residues. The CDR3 loop reads CASSVSFSGSSTDTQYF. The CDR3 bases are TGTGCCAGCAGTGTTTCCTTTAGCGGATCAAGCACAGATACGCAGTATTTT.

The rearrangement links TRBV5-5 to TRBJ2-7; possibly TRBD1 for D (5 bases). From germline, CDR1 is SGHKS and CDR2 YYEKEE (reference sequence). The CDR3 runs to 13 residues. V lost 4 bases to trimming and J lost 6 bases, with 14 bases between them. CDR3 DNA: TGTGCCAGCAGCGTGGTTGGGGCTAGCGAGCAGTACTTC. This encodes CASSVVGASEQYF. Using reference TRBV5-5 and TRBJ2-7 for the parts outside the CDR3, the full variable domain is DAGVTQSPTHLIKTRGQQVTLRCSPISGHKSVSWYQQVLGQGPQFIFQYYEKEERGRGNFPDRFSARQFPNYSSELNVNALLLGDSALYLCASSVVGASEQYFGPGTRLTVT.

This clone is a singleton in its sample. The chain is built from TRBV5-4 and TRBJ2-7, with D uncertain. The CDR3 runs to 13 residues. The V and J ends lost 2 bases and 2 bases respectively, with 8 bases between them. Germline V gene lookup returns CDR1 SGHNT and CDR2 YYREEE (reference sequence). CDR3: CASSFPATYEQYF. CDR3 bases: TGTGCCAGCAGCTTTCCTGCTACCTACGAGCAGTACTTC.

J is TRBJ1-6 and V is TRBV11-1; D ambiguous. This CDR3 spans 14 amino acids. V lost 6 bases, J lost 6 bases, and 12 bases lay in between. Germline loops: CDR1 SGHAT, CDR2 FQDESV (reference sequence). The DNA for the CDR3 is TGTGCCAGCAGTCGCGACTGGCTTAATTCACCCCTCCACTTT. Protein product: CASSRDWLNSPLHF.

This clone was counted between two and nine times. The chain has TRBV30 and TRBJ1-3, with D possibly being TRBD1 (5 bases). Trimming shortened V by 1 base and J by 4 bases, and 11 bases separated the two germline ends. The CDR3 has 14 residues. Germline assignment: CDR1 GTSNPN and CDR2 SVGIG (reference sequence). CDR3 nucleotides: TGTGCCTGGAGTGCGGCACGGGGGGGAAACACCATATATTTT. It yields the protein CAWSAARGGNTIYF.

This clone was detected only a few times. The genes are TRBV10-1 and TRBJ1-4; D possibly corresponds to TRBD1 (6 bases). The V and J ends lost 9 bases and 4 bases respectively, with 9 bases between them. CDR1 is WNHNN and CDR2 is SYGVQD in the germline V gene (reference sequence). CDR3 size: 12 residues. CDR3 loop: CASGQLNEKLFF. The CDR3 DNA follows: TGCGCCAGTGGACAGCTTAATGAAAAACTGTTTTTT.

The chain carries TRBV7-9 and TRBJ1-4; D perhaps matches TRBD1 (6 bases). The CDR3 is 16 amino acids. V shed 4 bases and J shed 7 bases, with 19 bases lying between them. Germline CDR1 SEHNR, CDR2 FQNEAQ (reference sequence). The CDR3 region is CASSSRDTTWGEKLFF. CDR3 nucleotides: TGTGCCAGCAGCTCTCGGGACACCACTTGGGGTGAAAAACTGTTTTTT.

J is TRBJ1-2 and V is TRBV24-1; 11 bases align to TRBD1. Germline CDR1 and CDR2: KGHDR and SFDVKD. With V trimmed by 4 bases and J by 13 bases, 4 bases remained unmatched. This CDR3 has 12 residues. Here the CDR3 reads CATSEGQGEITF. DNA of the CDR3: TGTGCCACCAGTGAGGGACAGGGGGAAATCACCTTC.

The chain couples TRBV5-1 to TRBJ1-1; 8 bases match TRBD1. Germline V CDR1 and CDR2: SGHRS, YFSETQ. V lost 0 bases to trimming and J lost 0 bases; unmatched junction nucleotides: 1. The CDR3 loop spans 15 amino acids. CDR3 sequence (DNA): TGCGCCAGCAGCTTGGGACAGGGGTTGAACACTGAAGCTTTCTTT. Translation: CASSLGQGLNTEAFF.

This clone was detected ten times or more. The chain recombines TRBV2 with TRBJ2-2, with 7 positions matching TRBD1. V was pared by 4 bases and J by 9 bases, with 11 bases of the junction left unmatched. Germline assignment: CDR1 SNHLY and CDR2 FYNNEI. This CDR3 has 15 residues. DNA of the CDR3: TGTGCCAGCAGTGTATCGGGACAGATGTCGTGGGAGCTGTTTTTT. It is translated as CASSVSGQMSWELFF. The entire variable domain, with the rest obtained from reference TRBV2 and TRBJ2-2, is as follows: EPEVTQTPSHQVTQMGQEVILRCVPISNHLYFYWYRQILGQKVEFLVSFYNNEISEKSEIFDDQFSVERPDGSNFTLKIRSTKLEDSAMYFCASSVSGQMSWELFFGEGSRLTVL.

The chain carries TRBV19 and TRBJ1-2, with 7 positions matching TRBD1. Trimming took 4 bases from V and 1 from J; bases not matched to a gene: 15. This CDR3 region has 18 residues. Germline CDR1 and CDR2: LNHDA and SQIVND (reference sequence). The CDR3 loop reads CASSNRDRSAVVNYGYTF. CDR3 nucleotides: TGTGCCAGTAGTAACCGGGACAGATCGGCTGTTGTTAACTATGGCTACACCTTC.

The V gene is TRBV7-2, the J gene TRBJ2-1; 12 bases agree with TRBD2. Germline V lookup: CDR1 SGHTA, CDR2 FQGNSA. This CDR3 region has 20 residues. J was trimmed by 1 base and V by 0 bases; bases with no gene match: 10. CDR3 protein: CASSLARALAGGRSYNEQFF. The CDR3 nucleotides are TGTGCCAGCAGCTTAGCGCGGGCGCTAGCGGGGGGGCGGTCCTACAATGAGCAGTTCTTC.

The rearrangement uses TRBV7-2 and TRBJ2-5, with 8 nucleotides matching TRBD2. J was trimmed by 4 bases and V by 2 bases; bases with no gene match: 9. Looked up from germline, CDR1 is SGHTA and CDR2 is FQGNSA. This CDR3 is 16 amino acids long. CDR3 sequence (DNA): TGTGCCAGCAGCTTAAATCAACGGGGGGGAAGAGAGACCCAGTACTTC. Its protein is CASSLNQRGGRETQYF.

The sample holds a few counts of this clone. The chain joins TRBV3-1 (or the pseudogene TRBV3-2) to TRBJ2-1; 7 bases are a match to TRBD2. This CDR3 is built from 15 residues. Germline V gene data show CDR1 as LGHDT and CDR2 as YNNKEL (reference sequence). The V and J ends lost 4 bases and 6 bases, in that order; junction bases with no gene match: 9. DNA of the CDR3: TGTGCCAGCAGCCCCCAGCGGGGCCGGGGCAATGAGCAGTTCTTC. Its translation is CASSPQRGRGNEQFF.

This chain links TRBV4-3 with TRBJ1-4, with D maybe TRBD1 (5 bases). Between the trimmed V and J ends, which lost 0 bases and 8 bases, there was a span of 13 bases. In germline, CDR1 is LGHNA, CDR2 YSLEER. The CDR3 has 15 amino acids. The CDR3 nucleotides read TGCGCCAGCAGCCAAGACTCAGGGTCCGGAGAAAAACTGTTTTTT. Residues: CASSQDSGSGEKLFF.

This clone was seen a single time. This chain connects TRBV7-9 to TRBJ2-2, with a tentative D call TRBD1 (5 bases). With 8 bases removed from V and 8 bases from J, the gap between germline ends came to 21 bases. The germline V gene has CDR1 SEHNR and CDR2 FQNEAQ (reference sequence). The CDR3 extends over 15 amino acids. This chain's CDR3 is CASRAIPGKEGELFF. DNA for the CDR3: TGTGCCAGCCGGGCTATACCAGGGAAGGAAGGGGAGCTGTTTTTT.

This chain connects TRBV9 to TRBJ2-2; 7 bases fit TRBD1. Losses at the gene ends were 1 base for V and 3 bases for J; bases not matched to a gene: 9. CDR1 SGDLS and CDR2 YYNGEE come from the germline V gene. The CDR3 runs 17 residues. The CDR3 coding sequence is TGTGCCAGCAGCGTAATGGCTCTCAGGGGGTACACCGGGGAGCTGTTTTTT. Its translation is CASSVMALRGYTGELFF.

The chain combines TRBV6-4 with TRBJ1-1; 8 nucleotides match TRBD1. Trimming at V came to 5 bases and at J to 5 bases, leaving 10 bases not matched to a gene. Per the germline V gene, CDR1 is MRHNA and CDR2 is SNTAGT. The CDR3 is 15 amino acids. This CDR3 reads CASSMRTGSHTEAFF. In DNA, the CDR3 is TGTGCCAGCAGTATGCGGACAGGGTCACATACTGAAGCTTTCTTT.

This chain uses TRBV19 with TRBJ2-2; 7 bases align to TRBD1. V gave up 5 bases and J gave up 6 bases; unmatched junction bases: 3. This CDR3 comprises 13 residues. Per the germline V gene, CDR1 is LNHDA and CDR2 is SQIVND (reference sequence). Here the CDR3 DNA reads TGTGCCAGTAGTCTGGGACAGCCCGGGGAGCTGTTTTTT. Translating gives CASSLGQPGELFF.